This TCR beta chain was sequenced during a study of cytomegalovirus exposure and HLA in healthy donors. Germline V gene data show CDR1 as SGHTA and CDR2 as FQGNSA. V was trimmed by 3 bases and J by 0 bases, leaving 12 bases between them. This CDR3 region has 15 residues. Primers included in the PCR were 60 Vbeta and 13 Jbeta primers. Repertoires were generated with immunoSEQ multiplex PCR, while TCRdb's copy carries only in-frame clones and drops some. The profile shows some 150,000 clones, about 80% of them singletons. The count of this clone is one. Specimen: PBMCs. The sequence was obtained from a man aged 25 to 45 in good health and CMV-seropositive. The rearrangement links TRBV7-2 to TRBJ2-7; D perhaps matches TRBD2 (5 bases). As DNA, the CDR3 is TGTGCCAGCAGCTTTGTGGGTGGGAGCTCCTACGAGCAGTACTTC. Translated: CASSFVGGSSYEQYF.